This T cell receptor beta chain derives from a study of graft-versus-host responses after intestinal transplantation. The method was immunoSEQ multiplex PCR; TCRdb's version includes in-frame clones alone and lacks a portion of them. The profile covers about 15,000 clones, with roughly two thirds appearing a single time and more than 7% taken by the ten largest. The graft tissue was processed, and this released both intraepithelial and lamina propria lymphocytes. This TCR was sampled from a human patient who received an intestinal transplant, so some T cells may come from the graft donor. The sample consisted of ileum tissue, taken almost 700 days after intestinal transplantation.

CDR3 sequence (DNA): TGTGCCATAACAGGGTCTGGAAACACCATATATTTT. Translated: CAITGSGNTIYF. The genes are TRBV6-4 and TRBJ1-3; possible D gene TRBD1, 6 bases. The V end was cut by 10 bases, the J end by 1 base, with 8 bases between. Germline values: CDR1 MRHNA, CDR2 SNTAGT. The CDR3 is 12 amino acids.